This T cell receptor beta chain was documented in a study of blood T cell repertoires in COVID-19. Study background: The United States, Italy and Spain provided the acute and convalescent COVID-19 samples.

Measured with immunoSEQ multiplex PCR; TCRdb has only the in-frame clones, and not every one. The repertoire holds fewer than 200,000 clones, 75% to 90% seen once, with 7.6% in the top ten. CDR1 is SGHTA, CDR2 FQGNSA, per germline. This CDR3 is built from 13 residues. The germline V and J ends were trimmed by 2 bases and 4 bases, with 9 bases remaining between them. The sample taken for sequencing was peripheral blood. The chain couples TRBV7-2 to TRBJ2-7, with D perhaps TRBD2 (5 bases). The TCR comes from a woman aged 70-85 years with COVID-19, enrolled during active disease. This CDR3 reads CASSLNPGYEQYF. DNA for the CDR3: TGTGCCAGCAGCTTAAATCCGGGGTACGAGCAGTACTTC.